These 5 T cell receptor beta chains share one sample of origin, sequenced in a study of shared clonotypes between healthy human individuals. This table comes from immunoSEQ multiplex PCR, and its TCRdb copy is limited to in-frame clones, with some not included. This table has about 490,000 clones, around 79% appearing once. The sample taken for sequencing was PBMCs. Receptor source: a woman aged 40-49 years in good health. Some clones in this sample may be carry-over from other donors' samples.

The chain recombines TRBV5-1 with TRBJ2-3, with D possibly TRBD1 on 6 matching bases. The CDR3 runs to 16 residues. CDR1 and CDR2 (germline): SGHRS, YFSETQ. Trimming left V 2 bases short and J 2 bases short, with 15 bases between. The CDR3 sequence: CASSFVGALTTDTQYF. Here the CDR3 DNA reads TGCGCCAGCAGCTTTGTGGGGGCCCTTACCACAGATACGCAGTATTTT.

The chain joins TRBV7-2 to TRBJ1-5, with 9 bases lining up with TRBD1. V shed 4 bases and J 1 base; nucleotides not matched to a gene: 2. Germline CDR1 is SGHTA and CDR2 is FQGNSA. The CDR3 covers 15 residues. In DNA form, the CDR3 reads TGTGCCAGCAGCTCGGGACAGGGAAGCAATCAGCCCCAGCATTTT. It yields the protein CASSSGQGSNQPQHF. The variable domain in full, completed from reference TRBV7-2 and TRBJ1-5, reads GAGVSQSPSNKVTEKGKDVELRCDPISGHTALYWYRQSLGQGLEFLIYFQGNSAPDKSGLPSDRFSAERTGGSVSTLTIQRTQQEDSAVYLCASSSGQGSNQPQHFGDGTRLSIL.

The CDR3: CASSLYRGRLLQETQYF. CDR3 in DNA: TGTGCCAGCAGCTTATACAGGGGCCGCCTGCTCCAAGAGACCCAGTACTTC. The chain joins TRBV7-9 to TRBJ2-5; 7 bases match TRBD1. The CDR3 extends over 17 amino acids. V dropped 2 bases and J dropped 1; count of bases not matched to a gene: 10. Germline CDR1 is SEHNR and CDR2 is FQNEAQ (reference sequence).

The chain joins TRBV30 to TRBJ2-7; no definite D call. Germline lookup yields CDR1 GTSNPN and CDR2 SVGIG (reference sequence). V shed 2 bases and J shed 6 bases, with 11 bases lying between them. CDR3 length: 12 residues. The CDR3 bases are TGTGCCTGGAGTCCCTCCCGCTTCGAGCAGTACTTC. Its translation: CAWSPSRFEQYF.

The CDR3 loop reads CASSGTGQTYNEQFF. In nucleotides, the CDR3 is TGCGCCAGCAGCGGAACGGGACAGACTTACAATGAGCAGTTCTTC. This chain links TRBV5-1 with TRBJ2-1; 7 bases agree with TRBD1. The length of the CDR3 is 15 residues. V was clipped by 4 bases and J by 4 bases; unmatched bases: 8. Germline V CDR1 and CDR2: SGHRS, YFSETQ. The full variable domain, rest sourced from reference TRBV5-1 and TRBJ2-1, is KAGVTQTPRYLIKTRGQQVTLSCSPISGHRSVSWYQQTPGQGLQFLFEYFSETQRNKGNFPGRFSGRQFSNSRSEMNVSTLELGDSALYLCASSGTGQTYNEQFFGPGTRLTVL.